This T cell receptor (beta chain) is drawn from a study of T-cell reconstitution after alpha-beta-depleted transplantation in children. Preparation of the TCRbeta library was carried out with unique molecular identifiers. TCRdb independently ran MiXCR on the PCR reads; one entry per CDR3 protein. The data contain about 70,000 distinct CDR3 sequences, about 11% of them singletons. This clonotype was counted ten times or more. Its specificity is unknown. Trimming took off 4 bases at V and 6 bases at J, with 10 bases between the two ends. Germline V gene data show CDR1 as MNHEY and CDR2 as SVGEGT. This CDR3 comprises 13 residues. Study-wide results and limits: Recipient T cells and thymic progenitors that survived gave rise to the high TCRbeta diversity observed at day 60 in some patients. Reportedly, roughly two months post-transplant, alpha-beta T cells arose from several hundred expanded graft clones. One year post-transplant, T-cell counts and diversity were largely derived from T cells produced anew.

The sequence was collected from a boy younger than 18 with acute myeloid leukemia, due to receive a stem cell transplant. The chain is built from TRBV6-2 or TRBV6-3 and TRBJ2-1; D gene unclear. Sequencing used PBMCs, obtained before TCRalphabeta/CD19-depleted stem cell transplant. This CDR3 reads CASSSHLGNEQFF. The CDR3 DNA follows: TGTGCCAGCAGTTCCCACCTAGGCAATGAGCAGTTCTTC.